A single sample gave rise to the 24 T cell receptor beta chains below, sequenced in a study of blood T cell repertoires in COVID-19 (dated by TCRdb to between 2020 and 2021). Library prep was done by the immunoSEQ multiplex PCR assay. TCRdb re-hosts the immuneACCESS table, in-frame sequences only. Its copies lack some clones; in the studies checked, an unresolved V gene accounts for under half of them, and the cause for the rest is not known. The sample table lists approximately 170,000 clones, more than 90% of them with a count of one. Roughly a sixth of the sample lies in the top ten. Sequencing was performed on peripheral blood. Every receptor here comes from a man in his sixties with active or convalescent COVID-19.

The chain recombines TRBV18 with TRBJ2-7; a weak D match, TRBD1 (5 bases). The CDR3 contains 15 residues. Germline values: CDR1 KGHSH, CDR2 LQKENI. Between the trimmed V and J ends, which lost 3 bases and 0 bases, there was a span of 12 bases. CDR3 region: CASSPDSFLSYEQYF. The CDR3, as DNA: TGTGCCAGCTCACCTGACAGTTTTCTCTCCTACGAGCAGTACTTC.

CDR3 coding DNA: TGCGCCAGCAGCTTGTTGCGGTTCCAAGAGACCCAGTACTTC. Protein: CASSLLRFQETQYF. The chain is built from TRBV5-1 and TRBJ2-5; D is undetermined. Germline values: CDR1 SGHRS, CDR2 YFSETQ. V was clipped by 1 base and J by 1 base, with 8 bases between them. CDR3 length equals 14 residues.

This sequence joins TRBV6-6 and TRBJ1-2, with 7 positions matching TRBD1. V shed 4 bases, J shed 2 bases, and the junction held 4 bases outside the gene matches. Germline CDR1 and CDR2: MNHNY and SVGAGI (reference sequence). The CDR3 sequence is 14 residues long. The CDR3 spells CASSFGTANYGYTF. In nucleotides, the CDR3 is TGTGCCAGCAGTTTCGGGACAGCAAACTATGGCTACACCTTC.

This chain links TRBV5-5 with TRBJ2-7, with 9 positions matching TRBD1. This CDR3 has 14 amino acids. The germline V gene encodes CDR1 SGHKS and CDR2 YYEKEE (reference sequence). J was trimmed by 3 bases and V by 4 bases; bases with no gene match: 5. DNA of the CDR3: TGTGCCAGCAGCACCGGGACAGGGTTCTACGAGCAGTACTTC. Residues: CASSTGTGFYEQYF. Full variable domain (remainder filled in from reference TRBV5-5 and TRBJ2-7): DAGVTQSPTHLIKTRGQQVTLRCSPISGHKSVSWYQQVLGQGPQFIFQYYEKEERGRGNFPDRFSARQFPNYSSELNVNALLLGDSALYLCASSTGTGFYEQYFGPGTRLTVT.

This chain links TRBV6-1 with TRBJ2-3; D is perhaps TRBD1 (7 bases). The CDR3 runs 16 residues. V lost 4 bases and J lost 0, with 14 bases in between. Germline CDR1 MNHNS, CDR2 SASEGT. CDR3 region: CASSGRRGTSTDTQYF. The CDR3 bases are TGTGCCAGCAGTGGACGCAGGGGGACTAGCACAGATACGCAGTATTTT.

The chain carries TRBV2 and TRBJ2-5; 9 bases are shared with TRBD1. The V segment lost 6 bases and the J segment 4 bases; nucleotides outside the gene matches: 0. CDR3 length equals 12 residues. The germline gives CDR1 SNHLY, CDR2 FYNNEI. CDR3 region: CASRDRGETQYF. CDR3 sequence (DNA): TGTGCCAGCAGGGACAGGGGAGAGACCCAGTACTTC. The whole variable domain, remainder taken from reference TRBV2 and TRBJ2-5, is EPEVTQTPSHQVTQMGQEVILRCVPISNHLYFYWYRQILGQKVEFLVSFYNNEISEKSEIFDDQFSVERPDGSNFTLKIRSTKLEDSAMYFCASRDRGETQYFGPGTRLLVL.

This clone was seen a single time. The chain is built from TRBV28 and TRBJ1-1, with no clear D. Germline values: CDR1 MDHEN, CDR2 SYDVKM. The CDR3 is 13 residues long. V shed 6 bases and J shed 0 bases, with 8 bases lying between them. The CDR3 DNA is TGTGCCAGCAGCCGAACTGTGAACACTGAAGCTTTCTTT. Translated: CASSRTVNTEAFF.

The chain employs TRBV19 and TRBJ1-4, with no clear D. This CDR3 has 16 residues. V was clipped by 2 bases and J by 0 bases, with 10 bases between them. In germline, CDR1 is LNHDA, CDR2 SQIVND (reference sequence). Here the CDR3 DNA reads TGTGCCAGTAGTATAAAGCCGGGAGCAACTAATGAAAAACTGTTTTTT. It specifies CASSIKPGATNEKLFF.

The chain links TRBV5-1 to TRBJ2-2, with D perhaps TRBD2 (5 bases). Trimming removed 1 base at V and 7 bases at J, with 14 bases between. CDR1 and CDR2 from the germline V gene are SGHRS and YFSETQ. CDR3 length: 15 residues. The CDR3 coding sequence is TGCGCCAGCAGCTTGAATAACGGGGAGTACGGGGAGCTGTTTTTT. Its translation is CASSLNNGEYGELFF.

V gene TRBV5-1 combines with J gene TRBJ2-3, with D tentatively TRBD2 (5 bases). This CDR3 has 14 residues. The ends were cut back, 4 bases at V and 2 bases at J, with 11 bases in the middle. In germline, CDR1 is SGHRS, CDR2 YFSETQ. CDR3 DNA sequence: TGCGCCAGCAGCAACGGGATCTCCACAGATACGCAGTATTTT. Its protein product is CASSNGISTDTQYF. The variable domain in full, with the rest retrieved from reference TRBV5-1 and TRBJ2-3, is KAGVTQTPRYLIKTRGQQVTLSCSPISGHRSVSWYQQTPGQGLQFLFEYFSETQRNKGNFPGRFSGRQFSNSRSEMNVSTLELGDSALYLCASSNGISTDTQYFGPGTRLTVL.

The V call is TRBV11-2, the J call TRBJ1-2; D is undetermined. CDR3 length: 16 residues. The germline V and J ends were trimmed by 6 bases and 0 bases, with 17 bases remaining between them. CDR1 and CDR2 from the germline V gene are SGHAT and FQNNGV. CDR3 nucleotide sequence: TGTGCCAGCAGTTATAGGCGGGAGATAGCTAACTATGGCTACACCTTC. Its protein is CASSYRREIANYGYTF. Variable domain in full (rest from reference TRBV11-2 and TRBJ1-2): EAGVAQSPRYKIIEKRQSVAFWCNPISGHATLYWYQQILGQGPKLLIQFQNNGVVDDSQLPKDRFSAERLKGVDSTLKIQPAKLEDSAVYLCASSYRREIANYGYTFGSGTRLTVV.

V usage is TRBV19 and J usage is TRBJ1-5; possibly TRBD1 for D (6 bases). There are 17 residues in the CDR3. Between the trimmed V and J ends, which lost 7 bases and 0 bases, there was a span of 19 bases. Germline V CDR1 and CDR2: LNHDA, SQIVND (reference sequence). The CDR3 bases are TGTGCCAGTAAGCAAAGGGACACTTTTTATAGCAATCAGCCCCAGCATTTT. Translating gives CASKQRDTFYSNQPQHF.

The genes are TRBV5-1 and TRBJ1-5, with D possibly matching TRBD1 (5 bases). Trimming removed 4 bases at V and 2 bases at J, with 16 bases between. CDR1 and CDR2 (germline): SGHRS, YFSETQ. The CDR3 contains 16 residues. This CDR3 reads CASSPEGRSGNQPQHF. DNA for the CDR3: TGCGCCAGCAGCCCGGAGGGGAGAAGTGGCAATCAGCCCCAGCATTTT.

The chain is built from TRBV7-2 and TRBJ1-5; 9 nucleotides line up with TRBD1. The germline CDR1 and CDR2 sequences are SGHTA and FQGNSA. The trim removed 5 bases at V and 4 bases at J, leaving 3 bases unmatched. CDR3 size: 14 residues. The CDR3 sequence: CASSQDRGNQPQHF. The CDR3 region has the DNA TGTGCCAGCAGCCAGGACAGGGGAAATCAGCCCCAGCATTTT.

This clone was observed a handful of times. This chain connects TRBV19 to TRBJ2-2; D may be TRBD1 (6 bases). The CDR3 has 15 amino acids. Germline lookup yields CDR1 LNHDA and CDR2 SQIVND (reference sequence). V was cut by 3 bases and J by 3 bases, with 11 bases left in between. The CDR3: CASSMIRGYTGELFF. For the CDR3, the DNA is TGTGCCAGTAGTATGATTAGGGGGTACACCGGGGAGCTGTTTTTT.

The chain couples TRBV3-1 (or the pseudogene TRBV3-2) to TRBJ2-3; 7 bases fit TRBD2. In germline, CDR1 is LGHDT, CDR2 YNNKEL (reference sequence). The V gene end was trimmed by 4 bases and the J gene end by 7 bases; junction bases not matched to a gene: 2. This CDR3 has 12 amino acids. The CDR3 DNA reads TGTGCCAGCAGCCTGGGAGGGAATACGCAGTATTTT. Its protein is CASSLGGNTQYF.

The gene calls are TRBV6-5 and TRBJ1-5; perhaps TRBD1 as D (6 bases). This CDR3 has 13 residues. Looked up from germline, CDR1 is MNHEY and CDR2 is SVGAGI. CDR3 sequence reads: CAAGAYSNQPQHF. The CDR3 coding sequence is TGTGCGGCGGGGGCGTATAGCAATCAGCCCCAGCATTTT.

The chain combines TRBV27 with TRBJ2-3, with 8 bases that match TRBD1. The CDR3 covers 16 residues. V lost 5 bases, J lost 1 base, and 8 bases stayed unmatched. Germline V gene data show CDR1 as MNHEY and CDR2 as SMNVEV (reference sequence). The CDR3 DNA reads TGTGCCAGCAGTCCATATACAGGGGGAGGCACAGATACGCAGTATTTT. Its translation: CASSPYTGGGTDTQYF.

The J gene is TRBJ2-1, the V gene TRBV5-1; 10 bases match TRBD1. The V gene end was trimmed by 2 bases and the J gene end by 6 bases; junction bases not matched to a gene: 5. The CDR3 is 15 amino acids. Per the germline V gene, CDR1 is SGHRS and CDR2 is YFSETQ. The CDR3 DNA follows: TGCGCCAGCAGCTTCCCCGGGACAGGGGTCAATGAGCAGTTCTTC. It translates to CASSFPGTGVNEQFF.

The J gene is TRBJ2-7, the V gene TRBV29-1, with D tentatively TRBD2 (6 bases). Trimming cost V 3 bases and J 2 bases, with 11 bases left between them. Per germline, CDR1 SQVTM and CDR2 ANQGSEA. This CDR3 is built from 13 residues. CDR3 sequence: CSVEGGVTYEQYF. The CDR3 DNA reads TGCAGCGTTGAGGGGGGAGTCACCTACGAGCAGTACTTC.

The chain couples TRBV18 to TRBJ2-7; maybe TRBD1 (5 bases). Trimming pared 2 bases from V and 0 bases from J, leaving 20 bases between. The germline V gene encodes CDR1 KGHSH and CDR2 LQKENI. This CDR3 comprises 18 residues. CDR3 DNA sequence: TGTGCCAGCTCACCAAGACTGGGCAGGGCACCCTTCTCCTACGAGCAGTACTTC. This gives the protein CASSPRLGRAPFSYEQYF.

The sample holds a few counts of this clone. The chain combines TRBV14 with TRBJ1-4; D ambiguous. Trimming removed 0 bases from V and 4 bases from J, with 15 bases in between. The CDR3 consists of 17 residues. CDR1 and CDR2 (germline): SGHDN, FVKESK. The CDR3 region is CASSQDRIQRHNEKLFF. CDR3 in DNA: TGTGCCAGCAGCCAAGACAGGATCCAACGACATAATGAAAAACTGTTTTTT.

This clone appeared a single time. This rearrangement joins TRBV5-1 to TRBJ1-1, with D unresolved. The CDR3 totals 12 residues. Trimming took off 0 bases at V and 8 bases at J, with 8 bases between the two ends. Per germline, CDR1 SGHRS and CDR2 YFSETQ. The CDR3 coding sequence is TGCGCCAGCAGCTTGGGAGGGATCGAAGCTTTCTTT. Protein: CASSLGGIEAFF.

This chain connects TRBV30 to TRBJ1-6, with 8 bases identical to TRBD1. This CDR3 has 15 amino acids. CDR1 is GTSNPN, CDR2 SVGIG, per germline (reference sequence). V gave up 2 bases and J gave up 6 bases; unmatched junction bases: 6. The CDR3 region is CAWSYRDRGNSPLHF. The CDR3 DNA sequence: TGTGCCTGGAGTTACCGCGACAGGGGTAATTCACCCCTCCACTTT. Combining the CDR3 with reference TRBV30 and TRBJ1-6 gives the whole variable domain SQTIHQWPATLVQPVGSPLSLECTVEGTSNPNLYWYRQAAGRGLQLLFYSVGIGQISSEVPQNLSASRPQDRQFILSSKKLLLSDSGFYLCAWSYRDRGNSPLHFGNGTRLTVT.